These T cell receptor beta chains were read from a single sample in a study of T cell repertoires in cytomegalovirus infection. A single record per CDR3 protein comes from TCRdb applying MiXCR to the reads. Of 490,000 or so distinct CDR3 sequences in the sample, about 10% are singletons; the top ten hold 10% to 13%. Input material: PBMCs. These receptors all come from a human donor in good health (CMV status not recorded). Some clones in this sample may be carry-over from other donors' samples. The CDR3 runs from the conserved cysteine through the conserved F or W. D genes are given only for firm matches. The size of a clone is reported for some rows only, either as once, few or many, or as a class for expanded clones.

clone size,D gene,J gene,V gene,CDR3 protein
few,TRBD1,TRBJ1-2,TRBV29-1,CSGGTGGNYGYTF
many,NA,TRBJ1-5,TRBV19,CASSTGDNNQPQHF
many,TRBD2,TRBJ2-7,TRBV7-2,CASSLDSGGTYEQYF
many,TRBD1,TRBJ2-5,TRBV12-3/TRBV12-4,CASSSSNPTTGGIQETQYF
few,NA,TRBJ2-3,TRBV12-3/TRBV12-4,CASTPGSVIDTQYF
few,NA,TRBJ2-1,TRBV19,CASSIEGRQFF
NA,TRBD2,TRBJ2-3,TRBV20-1,CSALSTSGSSTDTQYF
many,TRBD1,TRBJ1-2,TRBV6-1,CASNRQGNYGYTF
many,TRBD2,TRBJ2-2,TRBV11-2,CASSLLKTSGGAFTGELFF
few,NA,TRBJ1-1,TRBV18,CASSPPLGGTEAFF
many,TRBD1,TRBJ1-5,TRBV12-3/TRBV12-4,CASSFWTGDQPQHF
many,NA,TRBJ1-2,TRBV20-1,CSAREGVDYGYTF
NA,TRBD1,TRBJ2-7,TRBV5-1,CASSWSRTGGSYEQYF
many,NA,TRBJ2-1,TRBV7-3,CASSPSPGVEQFF
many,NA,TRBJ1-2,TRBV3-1,CASSQDLVGGYTF
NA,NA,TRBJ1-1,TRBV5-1,CASSFGAMNTEAFF
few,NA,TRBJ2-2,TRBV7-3,CASSLIRNTGELFF
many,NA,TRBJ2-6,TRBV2,CASKGSGANVLTF
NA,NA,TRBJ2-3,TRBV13,CASSLDLPGKGTDTQYF
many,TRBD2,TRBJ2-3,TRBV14,CASSQDRLAGGADTQYF
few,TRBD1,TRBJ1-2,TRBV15,CATSQRGQARDGYTF
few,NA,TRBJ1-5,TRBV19,CASTRDGIANQPQHF
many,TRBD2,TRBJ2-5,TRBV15,CATSKQTSGRETQYF
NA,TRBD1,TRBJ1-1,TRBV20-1,CSAWTGDTEAFF
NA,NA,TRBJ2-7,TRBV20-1,CSATGGTPFYEQYF
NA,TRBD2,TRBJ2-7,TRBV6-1,CASSLIAGENYEQYF
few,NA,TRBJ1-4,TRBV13,CASSSFLKGREKLFF
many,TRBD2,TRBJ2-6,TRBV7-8,CASSMTSPGANVLTF
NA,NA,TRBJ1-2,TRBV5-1,CASSLAAAPRGYTF